Listed below are T cell receptor beta chains from one sample, sequenced in a study of blood T cell repertoires in COVID-19. Repertoires were generated with immunoSEQ multiplex PCR, while TCRdb's copy carries only in-frame clones and drops some. The table records tens of thousands of clones, about nine tenths of them present only once. The sequenced material came from peripheral blood. Every receptor here comes from a human donor in a cohort sampled during active COVID-19. The CDR3 runs from the conserved cysteine through the conserved F or W. The D gene is left open where the match is weak. Clone size is shown for a subset of rows, as once, few, many or a class of expanded clone.

j_gene | v_gene | abundance | d_gene | CDR3aa | CDR3nt
TRBJ2-1 | TRBV7-3 | - | TRBD2 | CASSLMAGGTSGTEQFF | TGTGCCAGCAGCTTAATGGCTGGGGGGACTAGCGGGACTGAGCAGTTCTTC
TRBJ1-2 | TRBV6-5 | - | - | CASSTNLEGYGYTF | TGTGCCAGCAGTACCAACCTTGAGGGCTATGGCTACACCTTC
TRBJ2-3 | TRBV7-9 | few | - | CASSSVDTQYF | TGTGCCAGCAGCTCGGTAGATACGCAGTATTTT
TRBJ1-1 | TRBV5-1 | - | - | CASSLAWGGMNTEAFF | TGCGCCAGCAGCTTGGCCTGGGGGGGTATGAACACTGAAGCTTTCTTT
TRBJ2-3 | TRBV3-1/TRBV3-2 | - | - | CASSRRSADTQYF | TGTGCCAGCAGCCGTCGCAGCGCAGATACGCAGTATTTT
TRBJ1-2 | TRBV29-1 | - | - | CSVEESSTAVYGYTF | TGCAGCGTTGAAGAGTCGAGCACCGCGGTCTATGGCTACACCTTC
TRBJ1-5 | TRBV29-1 | - | - | CSVVRGDSNQPQHF | TGCAGCGTTGTGCGGGGGGATAGCAATCAGCCCCAGCATTTT
TRBJ2-7 | TRBV28 | - | TRBD1 | CASSKLPDRAPYF | TGTGCCAGCAGTAAGCTACCGGACAGGGCGCCGTACTTC
TRBJ1-1 | TRBV7-2 | once | TRBD1 | CASSYRQGAEAFF | TGTGCCAGCAGCTACCGACAGGGGGCTGAAGCTTTCTTT
TRBJ1-1 | TRBV7-9 | - | TRBD1 | CASSWTGFGNTEAFF | TGTGCCAGCAGCTGGACAGGGTTTGGGAACACTGAAGCTTTCTTT
TRBJ1-2 | TRBV19 | few | TRBD1 | CASLGGTGQPKTYGYTF | TGTGCCAGCTTAGGAGGGACAGGGCAACCAAAAACCTATGGCTACACCTTC
TRBJ1-6 | TRBV10-3 | - | - | CAIVGQNSPLHF | TGTGCCATCGTGGGGCAGAATTCACCCCTCCACTTT
TRBJ1-4 | TRBV19 | - | - | CASSIMSTNEKLFF | TGTGCCAGTAGTATTATGAGCACTAATGAAAAACTGTTTTTT
TRBJ2-3 | TRBV24-1 | - | TRBD2 | CATSDSLAGGLHTQYF | TGTGCCACCAGTGACAGTCTAGCGGGGGGGCTGCATACGCAGTATTTT
TRBJ2-5 | TRBV2 | - | - | CASSVGGGQYF | TGTGCCAGCAGCGTCGGGGGTGGCCAGTACTTC
TRBJ2-5 | TRBV2 | - | TRBD1 | CASRRRTGGKETQYF | TGTGCCAGCAGGAGGCGGACAGGGGGCAAAGAGACCCAGTACTTC
TRBJ1-4 | TRBV6-6 | - | TRBD1 | CASSYQDRSPEKLFF | TGTGCCAGCAGTTACCAGGACAGGTCGCCCGAAAAACTGTTTTTT
TRBJ2-7 | TRBV5-1 | few | - | CASSLLSSYEQYF | TGCGCCAGCAGCTTACTTTCCTCCTACGAGCAGTACTTC
TRBJ1-4 | TRBV27 | - | TRBD1 | CASSLTGTTNEKLFF | TGTGCCAGCAGTTTGACAGGGACGACTAATGAAAAACTGTTTTTT
TRBJ2-3 | TRBV7-6 | - | TRBD2 | CASSLNPLAGVTTDTQYF | TGTGCCAGCAGCTTAAATCCACTAGCGGGGGTGACCACAGATACGCAGTATTTT
TRBJ2-1 | TRBV5-1 | - | - | CASSLASVADYNEQFF | TGCGCCAGCAGCTTGGCTTCGGTAGCGGACTACAATGAGCAGTTCTTC
TRBJ1-2 | TRBV19 | once | - | CASSVRGANYGYTF | TGTGCCAGTAGTGTACGTGGAGCTAACTATGGCTACACCTTC
TRBJ2-7 | TRBV6-6 | - | - | CASSDTGNYEQYF | TGTGCCAGCAGTGACACAGGGAACTACGAGCAGTACTTC